The 6 T cell receptor beta chains given below trace back to one sample, sequenced in a study of blood T cell repertoires in COVID-19. Profiling relied on immunoSEQ multiplex PCR, and the TCRdb table lists in-frame clones only, not all of them. The sample has 55,000 to 75,000 clones; around 84% are singletons. Sample: peripheral blood. All receptors derive from a human donor with active COVID-19. The donor label of this sample is uncertain.

In its sample, this clone was seen once. The V call is TRBV6-2 or TRBV6-3, the J call TRBJ2-3, with D possibly being TRBD1 (5 bases). CDR1 and CDR2 (germline): MNHEY, SVGEGT. The V end lost 6 bases, the J end lost 0 bases, and 13 bases lay between the germline ends. CDR3 length: 15 residues. Here the CDR3 reads CASSSPTVSTDTQYF. CDR3 DNA sequence: TGTGCCAGCAGCAGCCCGACAGTTAGCACAGATACGCAGTATTTT.

The chain couples TRBV6-1 to TRBJ1-4; no clear D gene. This CDR3 has 16 amino acids. Germline CDR1 and CDR2: MNHNS and SASEGT. V was cut by 1 base and J by 7 bases, with 16 bases left in between. CDR3 DNA sequence: TGTGCCAGCAGTGAAGGTACGGCCCGATGGAGTGAAAAACTGTTTTTT. It encodes CASSEGTARWSEKLFF.

The CDR3 nucleotides are TGTGCCAGCAGCCCACTAGCGGGAGTTATAGATACGCAGTATTTT. This encodes CASSPLAGVIDTQYF. This chain links TRBV2 with TRBJ2-3; TRBD2 agrees at 11 bases. The germline V gene has CDR1 SNHLY and CDR2 FYNNEI. Trimming cost V 6 bases and J 5 bases; bases outside gene matches: 7. The CDR3 runs 15 residues.

There are a few counts of this clone. The chain combines TRBV5-6 with TRBJ2-2, with TRBD1 matching over 10 bases. The V gene end was trimmed by 4 bases and the J gene end by 5 bases; junction bases not matched to a gene: 8. This CDR3 is built from 16 residues. Germline V CDR1 and CDR2: SGHDT, YYEEEE. The CDR3 nucleotides read TGTGCCAGCAGCAACCGGGACAGGGGATTGACCGGGGAGCTGTTTTTT. It yields the protein CASSNRDRGLTGELFF.

This rearrangement joins TRBV6-5 to TRBJ2-7; TRBD2 is a possible D gene (7 bases). The germline V gene encodes CDR1 MNHEY and CDR2 SVGAGI. V shed 6 bases and J shed 5 bases, with 20 bases lying between them. This CDR3 is 15 amino acids long. The CDR3 sequence: CASSAGARANHEQYF. The CDR3, as DNA: TGTGCCAGCAGCGCGGGGGCCAGGGCGAACCACGAGCAGTACTTC.

The CDR3 is CASSWGQGYEQYF. The CDR3 bases are TGTGCCAGCAGTTGGGGACAGGGCTACGAGCAGTACTTC. The V call is TRBV6-2 or TRBV6-3, the J call TRBJ2-7, with 9 bases fitting TRBD1. Losses at the gene ends were 4 bases for V and 3 bases for J; bases not matched to a gene: 1. This CDR3 has 13 amino acids. The germline gives CDR1 MNHEY, CDR2 SVGEGT.